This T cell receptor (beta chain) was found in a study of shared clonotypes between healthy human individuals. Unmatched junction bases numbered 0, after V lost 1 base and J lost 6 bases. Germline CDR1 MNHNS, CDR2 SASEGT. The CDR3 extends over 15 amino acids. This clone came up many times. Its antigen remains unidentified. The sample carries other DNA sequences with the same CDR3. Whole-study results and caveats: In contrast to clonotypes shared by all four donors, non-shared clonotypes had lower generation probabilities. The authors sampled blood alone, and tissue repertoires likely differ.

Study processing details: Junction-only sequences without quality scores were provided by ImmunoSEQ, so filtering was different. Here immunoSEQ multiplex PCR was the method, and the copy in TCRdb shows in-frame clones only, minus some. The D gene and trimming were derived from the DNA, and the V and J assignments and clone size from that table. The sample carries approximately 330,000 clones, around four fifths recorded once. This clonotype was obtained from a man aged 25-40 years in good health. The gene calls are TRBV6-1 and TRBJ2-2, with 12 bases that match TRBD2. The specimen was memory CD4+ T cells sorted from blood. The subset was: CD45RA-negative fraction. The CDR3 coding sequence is TGTGCCAGCAGTGAAGGACTAGCGGGAGCCGGGGAGCTGTTTTTT. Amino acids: CASSEGLAGAGELFF.